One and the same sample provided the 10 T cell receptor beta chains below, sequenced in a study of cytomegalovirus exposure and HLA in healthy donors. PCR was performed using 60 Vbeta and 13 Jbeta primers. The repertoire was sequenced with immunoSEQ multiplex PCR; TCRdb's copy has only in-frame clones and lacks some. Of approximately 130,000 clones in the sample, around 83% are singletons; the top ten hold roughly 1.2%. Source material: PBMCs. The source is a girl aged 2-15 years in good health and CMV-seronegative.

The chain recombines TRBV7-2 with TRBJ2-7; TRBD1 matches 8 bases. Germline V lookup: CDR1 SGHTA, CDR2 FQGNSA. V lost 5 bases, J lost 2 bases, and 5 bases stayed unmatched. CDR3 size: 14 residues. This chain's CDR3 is CASSRTGLPYEQYF. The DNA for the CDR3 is TGTGCCAGCAGCCGGACAGGGCTCCCCTACGAGCAGTACTTC.

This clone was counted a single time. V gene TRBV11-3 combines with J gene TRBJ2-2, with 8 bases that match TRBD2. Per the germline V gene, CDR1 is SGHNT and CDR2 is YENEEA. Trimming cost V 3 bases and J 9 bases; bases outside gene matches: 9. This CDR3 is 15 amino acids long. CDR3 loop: CASSLSGGPGRELFF. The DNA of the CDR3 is TGTGCCAGCAGCTTGTCGGGGGGGCCTGGCCGGGAGCTGTTTTTT.

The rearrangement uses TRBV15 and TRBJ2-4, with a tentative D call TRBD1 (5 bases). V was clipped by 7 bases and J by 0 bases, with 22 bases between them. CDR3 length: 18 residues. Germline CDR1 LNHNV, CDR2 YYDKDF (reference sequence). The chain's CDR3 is CATTLVGPTRVAKNIQYF. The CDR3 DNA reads TGTGCCACCACCCTTGTGGGCCCCACCAGGGTAGCCAAAAACATTCAGTACTTC.

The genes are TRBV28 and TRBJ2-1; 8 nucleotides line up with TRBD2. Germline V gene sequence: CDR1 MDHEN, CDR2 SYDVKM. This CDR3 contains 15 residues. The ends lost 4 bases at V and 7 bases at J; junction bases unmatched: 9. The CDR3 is CASSSPGGRLNEQFF. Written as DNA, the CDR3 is TGTGCCAGCAGTTCCCCTGGCGGGAGGCTGAATGAGCAGTTCTTC.

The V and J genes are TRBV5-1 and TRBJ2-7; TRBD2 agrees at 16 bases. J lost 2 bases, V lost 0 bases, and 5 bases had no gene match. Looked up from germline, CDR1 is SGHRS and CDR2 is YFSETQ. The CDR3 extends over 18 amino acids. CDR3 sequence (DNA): TGCGCCAGCAGCTTGGTGGGACTAGCGGGGGGGCCTGCCTACGAGCAGTACTTC. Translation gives CASSLVGLAGGPAYEQYF.

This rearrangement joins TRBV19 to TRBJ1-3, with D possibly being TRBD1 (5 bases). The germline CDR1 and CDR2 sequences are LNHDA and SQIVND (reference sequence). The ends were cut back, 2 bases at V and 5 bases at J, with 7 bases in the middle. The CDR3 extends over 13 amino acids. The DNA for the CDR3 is TGTGCCAGTAGTATACAGGGAAGAAACACCATATATTTT. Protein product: CASSIQGRNTIYF.

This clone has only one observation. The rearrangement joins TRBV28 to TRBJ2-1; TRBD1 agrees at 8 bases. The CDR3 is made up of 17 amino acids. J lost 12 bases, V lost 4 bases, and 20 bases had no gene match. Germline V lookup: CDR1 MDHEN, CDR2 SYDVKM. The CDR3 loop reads CASSSYLTGTGGQGQFF. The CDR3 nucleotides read TGTGCCAGCAGTTCATACCTGACCGGGACAGGAGGTCAGGGGCAGTTCTTC.

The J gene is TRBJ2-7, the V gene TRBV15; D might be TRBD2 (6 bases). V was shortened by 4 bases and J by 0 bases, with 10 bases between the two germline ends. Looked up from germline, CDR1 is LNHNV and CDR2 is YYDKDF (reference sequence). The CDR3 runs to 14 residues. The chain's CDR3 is CATSTPTSSYEQYF. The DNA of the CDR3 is TGTGCCACCAGCACCCCGACTAGCTCCTACGAGCAGTACTTC.

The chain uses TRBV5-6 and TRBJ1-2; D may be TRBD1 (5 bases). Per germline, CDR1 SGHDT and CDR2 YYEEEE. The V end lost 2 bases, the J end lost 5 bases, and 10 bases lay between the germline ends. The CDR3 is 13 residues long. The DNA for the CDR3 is TGTGCCAGCAGCTTAGGGGCAGGGTATGGCTACACCTTC. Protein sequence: CASSLGAGYGYTF.

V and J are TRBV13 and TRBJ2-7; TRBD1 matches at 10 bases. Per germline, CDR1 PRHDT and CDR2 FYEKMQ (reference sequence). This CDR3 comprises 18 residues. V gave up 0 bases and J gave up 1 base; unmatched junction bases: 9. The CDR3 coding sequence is TGTGCCAGCAGCTTAGGGACAGGGGGCGCGTTTAGTTCCTACGAGCAGTACTTC. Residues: CASSLGTGGAFSSYEQYF. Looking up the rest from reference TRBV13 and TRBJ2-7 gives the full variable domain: AAGVIQSPRHLIKEKRETATLKCYPIPRHDTVYWYQQGPGQDPQFLISFYEKMQSDKGSIPDRFSAQQFSDYHSELNMSSLELGDSALYFCASSLGTGGAFSSYEQYFGPGTRLTVT.